Detailed here is one T cell receptor (beta chain). These data originate in a study of blood T cell repertoires in COVID-19. Under the authors' procedure: Quantification of nucleated cells was approximated via reference gene primer amplification. The assay was immunoSEQ multiplex PCR, and TCRdb's table has in-frame clones only and misses some. The V and J calls and clone size are taken from that table; D and trimming were inferred from the DNA. The sample holds about 26,000 clones; 80% to 95% are singletons and the top ten take around 2%. The germline V gene has CDR1 SQVTM and CDR2 ANQGSEA. The CDR3 sequence is 16 residues long. The V gene lost 0 bases and the J gene lost 3 bases, with 15 bases spanning the gap.

This clonotype originated in a human donor in a cohort sampled during active COVID-19. The J gene is TRBJ2-4, the V gene TRBV29-1; D is possibly TRBD1 (5 bases). Material: peripheral blood. The CDR3 nucleotides read TGCAGCGTTGAAGATCCCAGCTCAGGGAACAAAAACATTCAGTACTTC. Translated, it gives CSVEDPSSGNKNIQYF.